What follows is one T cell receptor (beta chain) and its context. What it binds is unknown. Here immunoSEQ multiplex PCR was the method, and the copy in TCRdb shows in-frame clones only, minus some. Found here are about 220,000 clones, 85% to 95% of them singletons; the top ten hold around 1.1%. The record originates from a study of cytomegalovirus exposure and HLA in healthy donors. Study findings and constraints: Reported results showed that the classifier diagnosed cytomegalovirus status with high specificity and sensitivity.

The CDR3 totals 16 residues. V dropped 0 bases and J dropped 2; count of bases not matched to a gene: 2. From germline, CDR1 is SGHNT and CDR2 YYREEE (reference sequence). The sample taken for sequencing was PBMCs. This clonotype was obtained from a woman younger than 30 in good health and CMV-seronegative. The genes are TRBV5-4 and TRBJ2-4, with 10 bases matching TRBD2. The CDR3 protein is CASSLGTSGTKNIQYF. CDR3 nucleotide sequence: TGTGCCAGCAGCTTGGGGACTAGCGGAACCAAAAACATTCAGTACTTC.